This passage covers 9 T cell receptor beta chains from one sample sequenced in a study of blood T cell repertoires in COVID-19. Produced via immunoSEQ multiplex PCR; TCRdb's table is partial and in-frame only. The repertoire holds tens of thousands of clones, with around 90% as singletons. The specimen sequenced was peripheral blood. The receptors derive from a man aged 50 to 60 with acute or convalescent COVID-19.

This clone was recorded only once. The chain couples TRBV7-9 to TRBJ1-6; no definite D call. The germline CDR1 and CDR2 sequences are SEHNR and FQNEAQ (reference sequence). Trimming stripped 4 bases from V and 7 bases from J, with 14 bases between. The CDR3 loop spans 15 amino acids. The CDR3 is CASSSPGKANSPLHF. The CDR3 DNA follows: TGTGCCAGCAGCTCACCGGGGAAGGCGAATTCACCCCTCCACTTT.

This sequence joins TRBV6-5 and TRBJ2-7; 10 bases fit TRBD2. Trimming removed 4 bases from V and 2 bases from J; junction bases left unmatched: 8. This CDR3 has 16 amino acids. Germline V lookup: CDR1 MNHEY, CDR2 SVGAGI. As DNA, the CDR3 is TGTGCCAGCAGTTTAGCGGGAGGCGCCCAACCCTACGAGCAGTACTTC. Protein: CASSLAGGAQPYEQYF.

This clone was counted once. The CDR3 loop is CAISETRLAGEPPYNEQFF. The CDR3 bases are TGTGCCATCAGTGAGACACGACTAGCGGGAGAGCCCCCCTACAATGAGCAGTTCTTC. The chain couples TRBV10-3 to TRBJ2-1; 12 bases agree with TRBD2. Per germline, CDR1 ENHRY and CDR2 SYGVKD. The CDR3 extends over 19 amino acids. Trimming took 2 bases from V and 2 from J; bases not matched to a gene: 10.

The rearrangement joins TRBV19 to TRBJ1-1; D is ambiguous. Germline V CDR1 and CDR2: LNHDA, SQIVND (reference sequence). CDR3 length: 14 residues. V was cut by 0 bases and J by 4 bases, with 9 bases left in between. CDR3 in amino acids: CASSIEREGTEAFF. In DNA form, the CDR3 reads TGTGCCAGTAGTATAGAGAGGGAGGGCACTGAAGCTTTCTTT.

The CDR3 is CASSREGRYEQYF. The CDR3 nucleotides are TGTGCCAGCAGCCGGGAGGGCCGGTACGAGCAGTACTTC. The V and J genes are TRBV3-1 (or the pseudogene TRBV3-2) and TRBJ2-7; 7 bases line up with TRBD2. Unmatched junction bases numbered 4, after V lost 4 bases and J lost 4 bases. The CDR3 extends over 13 amino acids. Germline lookup yields CDR1 LGHDT and CDR2 YNNKEL (reference sequence).

This chain uses TRBV6-6 with TRBJ2-3, with 8 bases identical to TRBD2. From germline, CDR1 is MNHNY and CDR2 SVGAGI (reference sequence). Trimming took 1 base from V and 1 from J; bases not matched to a gene: 1. CDR3 length equals 15 residues. The CDR3 sequence is CASSYFSGGTDTQYF. The CDR3 nucleotides read TGTGCCAGCAGTTACTTTAGCGGGGGCACAGATACGCAGTATTTT.

This sequence joins TRBV3-1 (or the pseudogene TRBV3-2) and TRBJ2-3; possible D gene TRBD2, 5 bases. Germline V gene lookup returns CDR1 LGHDT and CDR2 YNNKEL (reference sequence). The CDR3 sequence is 16 residues long. The ends were cut back, 0 bases at V and 6 bases at J, with 16 bases in the middle. The CDR3 here is CASSQEGGWQTDTQYF. CDR3 DNA sequence: TGTGCCAGCAGCCAAGAGGGCGGGTGGCAAACGGATACGCAGTATTTT.

The chain is built from TRBV6-5 and TRBJ2-1, with TRBD1 as a possible D gene (6 bases). CDR1 is MNHEY, CDR2 SVGAGI, per germline. Trimming took 7 bases from V and 6 from J, leaving 16 bases between them. The CDR3 is made up of 14 amino acids. CDR3 loop: CASTAGQSGNEQFF. The CDR3 nucleotides are TGTGCCAGCACCGCCGGACAGTCTGGCAATGAGCAGTTCTTC.

The chain combines TRBV5-6 with TRBJ2-5, with 7 nucleotides matching TRBD1. The CDR3 loop spans 14 amino acids. Germline-derived CDR1 and CDR2 are SGHDT and YYEEEE. Unmatched junction bases numbered 5, after V lost 4 bases and J lost 2 bases. The CDR3 loop reads CASSQDRPQETQYF. In DNA, the CDR3 is TGTGCCAGCAGCCAGGACAGGCCGCAAGAGACCCAGTACTTC.